The 9 T cell receptor beta chains in this list originate from one sample, sequenced in a study of vaccination effects on CD4 cells after COVID-19. The antigens these receptors bind are not known. Assay used: immunoSEQ multiplex PCR; TCRdb lists only in-frame clones, some missing. Among roughly 70,000 clones, roughly 81% were seen once, and the ten largest hold roughly 1.6%. Under the ViraFEST assay, PBMC were stimulated with viral peptide pools so that antigen-specific CD4+ T cells expanded. Sequencing was performed afterwards. Following an approximately 10-day culture, CD4+ T cells were purified. The participants, recipients of two vaccine doses, got either BNT162b2 or mRNA-1273. The sequences come from CD4+ T cells from PBMCs cultured with HCoV-229E spike peptides, collected after COVID-19 vaccination. These receptors came from a human donor who received a COVID-19 vaccine.

This chain uses TRBV10-3 with TRBJ2-3; 7 positions agree with TRBD2. The germline V gene has CDR1 ENHRY and CDR2 SYGVKD. There are 14 residues in the CDR3. V shed 4 bases, J shed 1 base, and the junction held 2 bases outside the gene matches. Here the CDR3 reads CAISGSGGTDTQYF. The CDR3 region has the DNA TGTGCCATCAGTGGCAGCGGGGGCACAGATACGCAGTATTTT.

The chain couples TRBV25-1 to TRBJ2-7; possible D gene TRBD2, 7 bases. This CDR3 has 17 amino acids. CDR1 and CDR2 (germline): MGHDK, SYGVNS. V lost 9 bases and J 4 bases, leaving 28 bases between the germline ends. Here the CDR3 DNA reads TGTGCCAGATCGGGTTCACCAAGGGGGGGGTCCCAGTACGAGCAGTACGTC. Protein product: CARSGSPRGGSQYEQYV.

The rearrangement joins TRBV24-1 to TRBJ2-2, with 7 bases matching TRBD1. Germline assignment: CDR1 KGHDR and CDR2 SFDVKD. The length of the CDR3 is 15 residues. V dropped 4 bases and J dropped 4; count of bases not matched to a gene: 5. CDR3 DNA sequence: TGTGCCACCAGTGAAGCCGGGACAGTCACCGGGGAGCTGTTTTTT. It is translated as CATSEAGTVTGELFF.

The chain links TRBV25-1 to TRBJ2-1; TRBD1 aligns across 9 bases. Per the germline V gene, CDR1 is MGHDK and CDR2 is SYGVNS. With 5 bases clipped from V and 2 bases from J, the junction kept 4 bases outside the gene matches. This CDR3 has 15 residues. For the CDR3, the DNA is TGTGCCAGCAGTAGACAGGGGGTAACCTACAATGAGCAGTTCTTC. Encoded protein: CASSRQGVTYNEQFF.

This rearrangement joins TRBV19 to TRBJ1-1; 9 nucleotides match TRBD1. Germline values: CDR1 LNHDA, CDR2 SQIVND (reference sequence). Unmatched junction bases numbered 8, after V lost 5 bases and J lost 4 bases. The CDR3 is 15 amino acids. CDR3 protein: CASSPTGTGSTEAFF. In nucleotides, the CDR3 is TGTGCCAGTAGTCCCACCGGGACAGGGTCCACTGAAGCTTTCTTT.

The chain is built from TRBV5-1 and TRBJ2-3, with 9 bases matching TRBD1. Germline trimming cut 4 bases from V and 6 bases from J; bases unmatched to any gene: 6. Germline CDR1 is SGHRS and CDR2 is YFSETQ. This CDR3 is 14 amino acids long. The CDR3 loop reads CASSTRDRADTQYF. The CDR3 coding sequence is TGCGCCAGCAGCACCCGGGACAGGGCTGATACGCAGTATTTT.

The V gene is TRBV6-2 or TRBV6-3, the J gene TRBJ2-3; 14 nucleotides agree with TRBD2. In germline, CDR1 is MNHEY, CDR2 SVGEGT. V trimming: 4 bases; J trimming: 4 bases; junction bases outside the gene matches: 4. The CDR3 extends over 16 amino acids. This CDR3 reads CASSWRLAGGPDTQYF. The CDR3 coding sequence is TGTGCCAGCAGTTGGAGACTAGCGGGGGGGCCAGATACGCAGTATTTT.

The chain employs TRBV5-1 and TRBJ2-5, with D perhaps TRBD1 (6 bases). The germline V gene encodes CDR1 SGHRS and CDR2 YFSETQ. This CDR3 has 15 amino acids. V was clipped by 2 bases and J by 4 bases, with 15 bases between them. As DNA, the CDR3 is TGCGCCAGCAGCTTATCCGGGACAACGGTAGAGACCCAGTACTTC. It codes for CASSLSGTTVETQYF.

V gene TRBV4-2 combines with J gene TRBJ2-5; TRBD2 aligns across 14 bases. From germline, CDR1 is LGHNA and CDR2 YNFKEQ. CDR3 length equals 17 residues. Trimming removed 4 bases from V and 4 bases from J; junction bases left unmatched: 8. The DNA for the CDR3 is TGTGCCAGCAGCCCAGGACTAGCGGGGGGTGTGATAGAGACCCAGTACTTC. Residues: CASSPGLAGGVIETQYF.